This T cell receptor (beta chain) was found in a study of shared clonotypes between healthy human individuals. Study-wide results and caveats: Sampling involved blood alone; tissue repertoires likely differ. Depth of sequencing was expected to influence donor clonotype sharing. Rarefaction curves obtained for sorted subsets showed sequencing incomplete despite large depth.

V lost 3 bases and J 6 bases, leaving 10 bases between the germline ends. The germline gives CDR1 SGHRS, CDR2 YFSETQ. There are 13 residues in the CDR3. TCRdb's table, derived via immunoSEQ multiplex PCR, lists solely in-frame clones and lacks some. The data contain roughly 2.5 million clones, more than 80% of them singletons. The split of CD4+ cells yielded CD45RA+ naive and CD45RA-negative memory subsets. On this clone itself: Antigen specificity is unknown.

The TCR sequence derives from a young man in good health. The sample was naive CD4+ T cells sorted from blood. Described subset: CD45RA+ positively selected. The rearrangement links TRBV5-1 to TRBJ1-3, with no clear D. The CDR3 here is CASSSQELNTIYF. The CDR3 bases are TGCGCCAGCAGCTCGCAGGAGTTAAACACCATATATTTT.